The next 19 T cell receptor beta chains were all read from a single sample in a study of blood T cell repertoires in COVID-19. Clones were sequenced by immunoSEQ multiplex PCR, and TCRdb holds only the in-frame ones, with some missing. The table includes 100,000 to 150,000 clones, around three quarters detected once. The sample comprised peripheral blood. The origin of the receptors is a man in his forties with active or convalescent COVID-19.

This chain connects TRBV7-2 to TRBJ1-6; 7 nucleotides match TRBD1. After removal of 5 bases from V and 9 bases from J, the junction contained 4 bases not matched to a gene. Germline-derived CDR1 and CDR2 are SGHTA and FQGNSA. The CDR3 runs to 13 residues. The CDR3 DNA reads as TGTGCCAGCAGCCTCCGGGACAGTTCACCCCTCCACTTT. Its translation: CASSLRDSSPLHF.

The chain is built from TRBV4-1 and TRBJ2-5; D is possibly TRBD1 (6 bases). The CDR3 contains 13 residues. The germline V gene encodes CDR1 MGHRA and CDR2 YSYEKL. V lost 1 base and J lost 5, with 8 bases in between. For the CDR3, the DNA is TGCGCCAGCAGCCAAGGCCAGGGGGAGACCCAGTACTTC. It yields the protein CASSQGQGETQYF.

The chain combines TRBV10-1 with TRBJ2-7; D call uncertain. V lost 7 bases and J 2 bases, leaving 9 bases between the germline ends. Germline lookup yields CDR1 WNHNN and CDR2 SYGVQD (reference sequence). The CDR3 has 12 residues. Written as DNA, the CDR3 is TGCGCCAGCACTGGGCAGCCCTACGAGCAGTACTTC. The encoded protein is CASTGQPYEQYF.

V is TRBV7-9 and J is TRBJ1-2; possibly TRBD1 for D (6 bases). V lost 5 bases to trimming and J lost 1 base, with 11 bases between them. Looked up from germline, CDR1 is SEHNR and CDR2 is FQNEAQ (reference sequence). The CDR3 sequence is 14 residues long. CDR3 nucleotides: TGTGCCAGCAGCCTCGGGACAATTAACTATGGCTACACCTTC. It is translated as CASSLGTINYGYTF. Full variable domain (missing parts from reference TRBV7-9 and TRBJ1-2): DTGVSQNPRHKITKRGQNVTFRCDPISEHNRLYWYRQTLGQGPEFLTYFQNEAQLEKSRLLSDRFSAERPKGSFSTLEIQRTEQGDSAMYLCASSLGTINYGYTFGSGTRLTVV.

The chain has TRBV3-1 (or the pseudogene TRBV3-2) and TRBJ2-4, with a tentative D call TRBD2 (5 bases). V was clipped by 3 bases and J by 13 bases, with 13 bases between them. Looked up from germline, CDR1 is LGHDT and CDR2 is YNNKEL (reference sequence). This CDR3 contains 12 residues. CDR3 in DNA: TGTGCCAGCAGCCAGAGGGAAGGGAGCCAGTACTTC. Translating gives CASSQREGSQYF.

The V call is TRBV7-9, the J call TRBJ2-5, with D tentatively TRBD2 (6 bases). V lost 2 bases and J lost 5, with 15 bases in between. The V gene's germline CDR1 is SEHNR and CDR2 FQNEAQ (reference sequence). This CDR3 contains 15 residues. The CDR3 loop reads CASSLPGAGIETQYF. The CDR3 DNA is TGTGCCAGCAGCTTACCTGGAGCGGGTATCGAGACCCAGTACTTC.

V and J are TRBV15 and TRBJ2-7, with 8 bases identical to TRBD1. With V trimmed by 1 base and J by 5 bases, 4 bases remained unmatched. This CDR3 has 14 residues. CDR1 is LNHNV, CDR2 YYDKDF, per germline (reference sequence). CDR3 DNA: TGTGCCACCAGCAGAGCGACAGGGGTCGACGAGCAGTACTTC. It is translated as CATSRATGVDEQYF.

Concerning this clone itself: In the same sample, other DNA sequences code for this CDR3. This chain links TRBV6-2 or TRBV6-3 with TRBJ2-7; tentative D call: TRBD1 (6 bases). CDR1 is MNHEY, CDR2 SVGEGT, per germline. The CDR3 length is 13 residues. With 5 bases removed from V and 3 bases from J, the gap between germline ends came to 11 bases. CDR3 loop: CASSLRDNYEQYF. CDR3 coding DNA: TGTGCCAGCAGTCTCCGGGACAACTACGAGCAGTACTTC.

This sequence joins TRBV7-8 and TRBJ2-2, with 9 bases identical to TRBD1. CDR1 is SGHVS, CDR2 FQNEAQ, per germline. The CDR3 sequence is 16 residues long. V dropped 1 base and J dropped 8; count of bases not matched to a gene: 8. The CDR3 loop is CASSLDGTGLVGELFF. CDR3 nucleotide sequence: TGTGCCAGCAGCTTAGACGGGACAGGGTTAGTTGGGGAGCTGTTTTTT.

J is TRBJ1-1 and V is TRBV7-7, with a weak D call TRBD1 (6 bases). V lost 1 base to trimming and J lost 6 bases, with 9 bases between them. The germline V gene has CDR1 SSHAT and CDR2 FNYEAQ (reference sequence). The CDR3 has 13 residues. For the CDR3, the DNA is TGTGCCAGCAGCTTAGTAAGGGGGTCTGAAGCTTTCTTT. Its translation is CASSLVRGSEAFF. The entire variable domain, with the rest obtained from reference TRBV7-7 and TRBJ1-1, is as follows: GAGVSQSPRYKVTKRGQDVTLRCDPISSHATLYWYQQALGQGPEFLTYFNYEAQPDKSGLPSDRFSAERPEGSISTLTIQRTEQRDSAMYRCASSLVRGSEAFFGQGTRLTVV.

V and J are TRBV4-1 and TRBJ1-4, with TRBD1 matching 9 bases. There are 16 residues in the CDR3. Germline V CDR1 and CDR2: MGHRA, YSYEKL. V lost 3 bases to trimming and J lost 8 bases; unmatched junction nucleotides: 10. CDR3 amino acids: CASSHPSGQGLEKLFF. CDR3 coding DNA: TGCGCCAGCAGCCACCCCTCGGGACAGGGTCTAGAAAAACTGTTTTTT.

The chain combines TRBV2 with TRBJ2-5, with 14 bases aligning to TRBD2. Germline V CDR1 and CDR2: SNHLY, FYNNEI. This CDR3 spans 14 amino acids. Trimming cost V 8 bases and J 4 bases; bases outside gene matches: 3. As DNA, the CDR3 is TGTGCCAGCGCGGGACTAGCGGGAGCAGAGACCCAGTACTTC. This translates into CASAGLAGAETQYF.

This clone came up a few times. This chain joins TRBV11-3 and TRBJ1-2; D perhaps matches TRBD1 (6 bases). The CDR3 has 13 amino acids. Germline V gene lookup returns CDR1 SGHNT and CDR2 YENEEA. Trimming took off 4 bases at V and 7 bases at J, with 13 bases between the two ends. The CDR3, as DNA: TGTGCCAGCAGCTACAGGGACGTTGGTGGCTACACCTTC. Translating gives CASSYRDVGGYTF. The full variable domain, completed using reference TRBV11-3 and TRBJ1-2, is EAGVVQSPRYKIIEKKQPVAFWCNPISGHNTLYWYLQNLGQGPELLIRYENEEAVDDSQLPKDRFSAERLKGVDSTLKIQPAELGDSAVYLCASSYRDVGGYTFGSGTRLTVV.

This clone has a handful of counts. The rearrangement uses TRBV16 and TRBJ1-1, with 8 bases fitting TRBD1. The CDR3 runs 13 residues. The ends lost 4 bases at V and 7 bases at J; junction bases unmatched: 5. CDR1 and CDR2 from the germline V gene are KGHSY and FQNENV. CDR3 region: CASSLRQGNEAFF. The DNA for the CDR3 is TGTGCCAGCAGCCTCCGACAGGGGAATGAAGCTTTCTTT.

This clone was found many times. The rearrangement links TRBV5-1 to TRBJ1-2, with D perhaps matching TRBD1 (6 bases). The CDR3 consists of 14 residues. V lost 0 bases and J 6 bases, leaving 12 bases between the germline ends. The germline V gene has CDR1 SGHRS and CDR2 YFSETQ. CDR3 DNA: TGCGCCAGCAGCTTGGAGGGCAGGGGAGATGGCTACACCTTC. It is translated as CASSLEGRGDGYTF.

The J gene is TRBJ2-7, the V gene TRBV10-3, with D perhaps TRBD2 (6 bases). Germline V lookup: CDR1 ENHRY, CDR2 SYGVKD. The CDR3 sequence is 13 residues long. V was trimmed by 7 bases and J by 4 bases, leaving 14 bases between them. The CDR3 DNA sequence: TGTGCCATCACTTCGGAGGGAGGATACGAGCAGTACTTC. As protein: CAITSEGGYEQYF.

The chain combines TRBV2 with TRBJ1-1; TRBD1 matches 7 bases. Per germline, CDR1 SNHLY and CDR2 FYNNEI. After removal of 9 bases from V and 0 bases from J, the junction contained 4 bases not matched to a gene. This CDR3 is 13 amino acids long. The CDR3 sequence: CASTGEMNTEAFF. CDR3 DNA sequence: TGTGCCAGTACAGGGGAGATGAACACTGAAGCTTTCTTT.

In this sample, this clone turned up a few times. This chain joins TRBV28 and TRBJ2-2; no clear D gene. Looked up from germline, CDR1 is MDHEN and CDR2 is SYDVKM. This CDR3 has 16 residues. V was pared by 6 bases and J by 0 bases, with 14 bases between. The CDR3 loop is CASRPGGQANTGELFF. The CDR3 coding sequence is TGTGCCAGCAGACCCGGTGGTCAAGCGAACACCGGGGAGCTGTTTTTT.

J is TRBJ1-1 and V is TRBV19; 10 positions agree with TRBD1. There are 15 residues in the CDR3. The germline V gene encodes CDR1 LNHDA and CDR2 SQIVND (reference sequence). Trimming cost V 6 bases and J 1 base; bases outside gene matches: 5. DNA of the CDR3: TGTGCCAGTAGAGGGTGGGACAGGGGGAACACTGAAGCTTTCTTT. It translates to CASRGWDRGNTEAFF.